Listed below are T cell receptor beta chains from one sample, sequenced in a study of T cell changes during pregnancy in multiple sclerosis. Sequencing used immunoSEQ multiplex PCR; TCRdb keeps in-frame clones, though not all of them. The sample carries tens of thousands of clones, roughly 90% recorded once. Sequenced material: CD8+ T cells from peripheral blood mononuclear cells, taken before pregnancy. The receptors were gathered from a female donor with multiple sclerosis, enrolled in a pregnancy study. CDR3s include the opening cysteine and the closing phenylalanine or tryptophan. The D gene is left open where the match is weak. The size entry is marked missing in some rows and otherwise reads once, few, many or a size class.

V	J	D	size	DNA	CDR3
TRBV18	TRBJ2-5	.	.	TGTGCCAGCTCACGGGGACAGAGCGGGCAAGAGACCCAGTACTTC	CASSRGQSGQETQYF
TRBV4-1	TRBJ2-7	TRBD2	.	TGCGCCAGCAGCCATCCGGGGGGTAACGAGCAGTACTTC	CASSHPGGNEQYF
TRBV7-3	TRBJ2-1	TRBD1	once	TGTGCCAGCAGCCCCCATCCGACAGGGGGCTATGATGAGCAGTTCTTC	CASSPHPTGGYDEQFF
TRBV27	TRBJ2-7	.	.	TGTGCCAGCGGATTCGGGACACCCTCTCACGAGCAGTACTTC	CASGFGTPSHEQYF
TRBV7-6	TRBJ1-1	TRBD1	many	TGTGCCAGCAGCTTAGGGACAGGGGTGACTGAAGCTTTCTTT	CASSLGTGVTEAFF
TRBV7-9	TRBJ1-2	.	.	TGTGCCAGCAGCTCCAACAGGGACAATGGCTACACCTTC	CASSSNRDNGYTF
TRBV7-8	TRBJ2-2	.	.	TGTGCCAGCAGCTTCTTTTTAATAAGGGGCACCGGGGAGCTGTTTTTT	CASSFFLIRGTGELFF
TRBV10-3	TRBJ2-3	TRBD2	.	TGTGCCATCAGTGAGTCACACGGGGGGACCACAGATACGCAGTATTTT	CAISESHGGTTDTQYF
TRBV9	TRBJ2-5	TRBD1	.	TGTGCCAGCAGCGTCCTCGGGGGACAGGGGGCAGGAGAGACCCAGTACTTC	CASSVLGGQGAGETQYF
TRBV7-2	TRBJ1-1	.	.	TGTGCCAGCAGCTTAGGCGTCCCGGGGGGAGCTTTCTTT	CASSLGVPGGAFF
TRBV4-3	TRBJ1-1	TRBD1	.	TGCGCCAGCAGCCAGGCGGAAGGGACAGGGAACACTGAAGCTTTCTTT	CASSQAEGTGNTEAFF
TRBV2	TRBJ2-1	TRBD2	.	TGTGCCAGCAGTTCCGGACTAGCGGGGGGGCGGGTGGAGCAGTTCTTC	CASSSGLAGGRVEQFF
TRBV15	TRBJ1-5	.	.	TGTGCCACCAGCCGACCTCCTCCCAGGGTGAGCAATCAGCCCCAGCATTTT	CATSRPPPRVSNQPQHF
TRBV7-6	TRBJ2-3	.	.	TGTGCCAGCAGCTTAGCGGGGGGTTCCACAGATACGCAGTATTTT	CASSLAGGSTDTQYF
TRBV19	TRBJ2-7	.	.	TGTGCCAGTAGTACCTTTGGGACACCAAACTACGAGCAGTACTTC	CASSTFGTPNYEQYF
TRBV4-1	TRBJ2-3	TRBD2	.	TGCGCCAGCAGACCACTAGCGGGCATCCCCCATACGCAGTATTTT	CASRPLAGIPHTQYF
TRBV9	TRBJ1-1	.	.	TGTGCCAGCAGCAGGGGTGGCACTGAAGCTTTCTTT	CASSRGGTEAFF
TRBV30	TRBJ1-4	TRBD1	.	TGTGCCTGGAAGGAGAGGGGGGACAGCCTCAATGAAAAACTGTTTTTT	CAWKERGDSLNEKLFF
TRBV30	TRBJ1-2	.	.	TGTGCCTGGACAGGGTCCCTGGGCTACACCTTC	CAWTGSLGYTF
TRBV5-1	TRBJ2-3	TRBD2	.	TGCGCCAGCAGGGTCCGAGGACTAGCAGGAGATACGCAGTATTTT	CASRVRGLAGDTQYF
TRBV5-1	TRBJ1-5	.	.	TGCGCCAGCAGCCCCCGGGACACCGGGGGGGATAGCAATCAGCCCCAGCATTTT	CASSPRDTGGDSNQPQHF
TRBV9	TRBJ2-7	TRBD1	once	TGTGCCAGCAGCGTAGTCGATGGGACAGGGTTCGACAACGAGCAGTACTTC	CASSVVDGTGFDNEQYF
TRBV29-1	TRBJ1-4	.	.	TGCAGCGCCCGCGGGGGGGCAACTAATGAAAAACTGTTTTTT	CSARGGATNEKLFF
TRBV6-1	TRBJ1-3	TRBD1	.	TGTGCCAGCAGTGGGGGACAGGGAGGAAACACCATATATTTT	CASSGGQGGNTIYF
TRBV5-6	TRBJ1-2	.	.	TGTGCCAGCAGCTTCCGTTCGGGGAACTATGGCTACACCTTC	CASSFRSGNYGYTF
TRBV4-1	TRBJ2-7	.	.	TGCGCCAGCAGCCAAGACAGGGTGGATTTCAACGAGCAGTACTTC	CASSQDRVDFNEQYF
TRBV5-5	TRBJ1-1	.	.	TGTGCCAGCAGCTGGACCGGGGAAGAAGCTTTCTTT	CASSWTGEEAFF
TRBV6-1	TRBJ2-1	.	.	TGTGCCAGTCTCGGTGGCGGCACTTCCTACAATGAGCAGTTCTTC	CASLGGGTSYNEQFF
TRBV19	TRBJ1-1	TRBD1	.	TGTGCCAGTAGACCCTTCCGGGACAGGGAGTGGGACACTGAAGCTTTCTTT	CASRPFRDREWDTEAFF
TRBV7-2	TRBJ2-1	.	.	TGTGCCAGCAGCTTGGATAGCGCCCTCAATGAGCAGTTCTTC	CASSLDSALNEQFF
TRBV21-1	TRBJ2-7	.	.	TGTGCCAGCAGCAAAGGGTGGACAGGACTTATCGAGCAGTACTTC	CASSKGWTGLIEQYF
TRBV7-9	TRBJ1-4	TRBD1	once	TGTGCCAGCAGCTCCGGGACAGGGGTGATTTTT	CASSSGTGVIF
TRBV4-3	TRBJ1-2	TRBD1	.	TGCGCCAGCAGCCCTGGACAGGGCTCCGCCTATGGCTACACCTTC	CASSPGQGSAYGYTF
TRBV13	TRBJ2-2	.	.	TGTGCCAGCAGTTTCAGCCAGGGGACCGGGGAGCTGTTTTTT	CASSFSQGTGELFF
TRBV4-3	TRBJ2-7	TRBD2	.	TGCGCCAGCAGCCAAGATTGGAGCGGGGGCTACGAGCAGTACTTC	CASSQDWSGGYEQYF
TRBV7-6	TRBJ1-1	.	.	TGTGCCAGCAGCCCCGAAGCAGGGGCCGAAAGCACTGAAGCTTTCTTT	CASSPEAGAESTEAFF
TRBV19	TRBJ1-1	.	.	TGTGCCAGTATAGGCCGGGGGACTCATAGGGACACTGAAGCTTTCTTT	CASIGRGTHRDTEAFF
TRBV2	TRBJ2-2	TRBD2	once	TGTGCCAGCAACGAGGCGGGGGGCTACACCGGGGAGCTGTTTTTT	CASNEAGGYTGELFF
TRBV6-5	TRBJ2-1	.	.	TGTGCCAGCAGTTACTCTGGAGGGAGCTCCTACAATGAGCAGTTCTTC	CASSYSGGSSYNEQFF
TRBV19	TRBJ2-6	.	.	TGTGCCAGTAGTATAGCTTCCTCTGGGGCCAACGTCCTGACTTTC	CASSIASSGANVLTF
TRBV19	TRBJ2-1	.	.	TGTGCCAGTACCTCAGGGGATTTCTCCTACAATGAGCAGTTCTTC	CASTSGDFSYNEQFF
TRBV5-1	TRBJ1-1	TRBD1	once	TGCGCCAGCAGCTTGTCCCGGGACAGGGTTTTGGGCACTGAAGCTTTCTTT	CASSLSRDRVLGTEAFF
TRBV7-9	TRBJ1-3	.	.	TGTGCCAGCAGCGGACTTGGGTCCATTGGAGGAAACACCATATATTTT	CASSGLGSIGGNTIYF
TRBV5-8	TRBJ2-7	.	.	TGTGCCAGCAGCTTGGAACTTAGCTCCTACGAGCAGTACTTC	CASSLELSSYEQYF
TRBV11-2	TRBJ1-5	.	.	TGTGCCAGCCCCATCCCCCCCTATTCCTATAGCAATCAGCCCCAGCATTTT	CASPIPPYSYSNQPQHF
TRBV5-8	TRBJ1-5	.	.	TGTGCCAGCAGCTCCGACTCGACAGATAGCAATCAGCCCCAGCATTTT	CASSSDSTDSNQPQHF
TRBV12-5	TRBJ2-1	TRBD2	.	TGTGCTAGTGGTTTGGTACGAATAGCGGGGGTTGGGAATGAGCAGTTCTTC	CASGLVRIAGVGNEQFF
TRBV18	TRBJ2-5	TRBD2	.	TGTGCCAGCTCCCCCGTGGTCCCGGTGCGGGGGGGCTTGGAGACCCAGTACTTC	CASSPVVPVRGGLETQYF
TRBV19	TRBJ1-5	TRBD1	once	TGTGCCAGTAGTCACGGGACAGACAATCAGCCCCAGCATTTT	CASSHGTDNQPQHF
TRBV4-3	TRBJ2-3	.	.	TGCGCCAGCAGCCAAGGTGGAGGACCCGCTTGGACGCAGTATTTT	CASSQGGGPAWTQYF
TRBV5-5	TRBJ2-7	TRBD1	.	TGCGCCAGCAGCCAAGAATTGGGGACAGGGGGCGACGAGCAGTACTTC	CASSQELGTGGDEQYF
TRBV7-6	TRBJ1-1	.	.	TGTGCCAGCAGCTTAACTGAGAGCACTGAAGCTTTCTTT	CASSLTESTEAFF
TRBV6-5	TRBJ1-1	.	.	TGTGCCAGCAGTTACGGAGGGAACACTGAAGCTTTCTTT	CASSYGGNTEAFF
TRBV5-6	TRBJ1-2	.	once	TGTGCCAGCAGCTTGGGACGGGGGTTGGTTGGCTACACCTTC	CASSLGRGLVGYTF
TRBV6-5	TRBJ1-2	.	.	TGTGCCAGCAAGGCCGGGCTGGAGGGCTGGGGCTACACCTTC	CASKAGLEGWGYTF
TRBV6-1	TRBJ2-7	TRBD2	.	TGTGCCAGCGAAGCCAATGGGGAGGGGCCCTACGAGCAGTACTTC	CASEANGEGPYEQYF
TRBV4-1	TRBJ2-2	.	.	TGCGCCAGCAGCCCGGGACTTAACACCGGGGAGCTGTTTTTT	CASSPGLNTGELFF